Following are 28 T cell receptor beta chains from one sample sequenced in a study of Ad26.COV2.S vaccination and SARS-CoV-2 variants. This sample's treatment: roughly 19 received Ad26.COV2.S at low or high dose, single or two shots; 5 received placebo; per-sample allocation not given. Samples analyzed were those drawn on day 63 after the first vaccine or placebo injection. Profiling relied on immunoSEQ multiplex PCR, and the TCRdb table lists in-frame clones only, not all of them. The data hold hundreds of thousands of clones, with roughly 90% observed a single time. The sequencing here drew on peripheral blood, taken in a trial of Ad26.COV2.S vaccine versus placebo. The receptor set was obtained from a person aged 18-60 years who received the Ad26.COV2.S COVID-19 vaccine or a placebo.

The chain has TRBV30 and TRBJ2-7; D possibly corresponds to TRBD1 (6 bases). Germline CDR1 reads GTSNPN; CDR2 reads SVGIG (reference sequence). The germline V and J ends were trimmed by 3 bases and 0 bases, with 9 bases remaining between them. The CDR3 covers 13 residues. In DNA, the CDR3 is TGTGCCTGGAGCCTGGGGGCCTCCTACGAGCAGTACTTC. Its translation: CAWSLGASYEQYF.

The CDR3 loop is CASSTSRTGNTEAFF. The DNA for the CDR3 is TGTGCCAGCAGTACCTCCCGGACAGGGAACACTGAAGCTTTCTTT. V is TRBV27 and J is TRBJ1-1, with 7 bases fitting TRBD1. The CDR3 has 15 residues. CDR1 MNHEY and CDR2 SMNVEV come from the germline V gene (reference sequence). The J segment lost 1 base and the V segment lost 5 bases, leaving 7 bases of the junction unmatched.

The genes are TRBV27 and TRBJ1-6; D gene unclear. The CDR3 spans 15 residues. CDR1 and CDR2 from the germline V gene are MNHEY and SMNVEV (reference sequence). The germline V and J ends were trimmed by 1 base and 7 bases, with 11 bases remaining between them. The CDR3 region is CASSLWPEGNSPLHF. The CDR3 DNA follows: TGTGCCAGCAGTTTATGGCCCGAGGGCAATTCACCCCTCCACTTT.

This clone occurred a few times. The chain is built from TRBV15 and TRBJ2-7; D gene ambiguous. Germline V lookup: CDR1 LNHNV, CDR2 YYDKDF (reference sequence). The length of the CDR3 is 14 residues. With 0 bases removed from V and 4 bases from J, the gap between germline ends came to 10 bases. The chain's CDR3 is CATSRDLTSYEQYF. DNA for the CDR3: TGTGCCACCAGCAGAGATTTGACAAGTTACGAGCAGTACTTC.

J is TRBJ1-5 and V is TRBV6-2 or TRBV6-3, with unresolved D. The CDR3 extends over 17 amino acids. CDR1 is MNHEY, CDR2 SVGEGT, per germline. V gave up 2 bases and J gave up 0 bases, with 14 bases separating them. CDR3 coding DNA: TGTGCCAGCAGTTACAAAGAGCCTCCGGTTAGCAATCAGCCCCAGCATTTT. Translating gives CASSYKEPPVSNQPQHF.

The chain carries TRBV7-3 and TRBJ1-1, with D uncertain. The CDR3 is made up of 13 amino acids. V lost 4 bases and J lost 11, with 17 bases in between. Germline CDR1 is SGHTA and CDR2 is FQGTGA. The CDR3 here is CASSSTSDQRAFF. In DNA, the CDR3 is TGTGCCAGCAGCTCCACATCCGACCAGAGGGCTTTCTTT.

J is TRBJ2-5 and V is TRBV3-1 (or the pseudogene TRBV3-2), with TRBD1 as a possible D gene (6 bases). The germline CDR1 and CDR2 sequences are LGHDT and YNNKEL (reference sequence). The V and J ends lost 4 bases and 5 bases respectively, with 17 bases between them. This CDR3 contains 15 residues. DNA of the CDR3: TGTGCCAGCAGCCCGCTGTTACAGGGTGGGGAGACCCAGTACTTC. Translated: CASSPLLQGGETQYF.

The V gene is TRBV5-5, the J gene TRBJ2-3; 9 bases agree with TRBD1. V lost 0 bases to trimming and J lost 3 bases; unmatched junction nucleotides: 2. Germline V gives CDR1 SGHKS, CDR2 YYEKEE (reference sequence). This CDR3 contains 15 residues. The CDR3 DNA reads TGTGCCAGCAGCTTGGACAGGGGGCAAACAGATACGCAGTATTTT. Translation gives CASSLDRGQTDTQYF.

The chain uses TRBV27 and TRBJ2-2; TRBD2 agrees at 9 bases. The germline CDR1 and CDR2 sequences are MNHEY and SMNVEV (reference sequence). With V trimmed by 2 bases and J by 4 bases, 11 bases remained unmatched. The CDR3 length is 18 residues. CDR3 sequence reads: CASSLRPLAGGGTGELFF. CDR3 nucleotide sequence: TGTGCCAGCAGTTTACGGCCCCTCGCGGGGGGGGGCACCGGGGAGCTGTTTTTT.

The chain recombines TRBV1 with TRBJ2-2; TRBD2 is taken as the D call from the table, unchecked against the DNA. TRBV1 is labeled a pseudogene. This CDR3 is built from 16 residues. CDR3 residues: CTSSPPGVRIAGELFF. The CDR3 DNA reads TGCACCAGCAGCCCGCCGGGGGTAAGAATTGCCGGGGAGCTGTTTTTT.

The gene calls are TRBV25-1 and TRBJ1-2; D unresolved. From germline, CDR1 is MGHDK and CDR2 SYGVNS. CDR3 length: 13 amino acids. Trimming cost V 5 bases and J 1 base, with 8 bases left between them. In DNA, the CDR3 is TGTGCCAGCAGTTTTACTCTTAACTATGGCTACACCTTC. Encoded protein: CASSFTLNYGYTF.

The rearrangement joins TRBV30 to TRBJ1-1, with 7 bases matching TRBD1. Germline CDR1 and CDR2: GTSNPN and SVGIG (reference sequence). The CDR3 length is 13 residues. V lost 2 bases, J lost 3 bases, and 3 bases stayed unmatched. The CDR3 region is CAWSTQGDTEAFF. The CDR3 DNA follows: TGTGCCTGGAGTACGCAGGGGGACACTGAAGCTTTCTTT.

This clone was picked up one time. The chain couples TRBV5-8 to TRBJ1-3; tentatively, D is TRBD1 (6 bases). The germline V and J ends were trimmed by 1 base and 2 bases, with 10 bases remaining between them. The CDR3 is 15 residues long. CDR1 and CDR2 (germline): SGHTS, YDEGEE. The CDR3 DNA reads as TGTGCCAGCAGCTTGTTGGGGGCGCCTGGAAACACCATATATTTT. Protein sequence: CASSLLGAPGNTIYF.

DNA for the CDR3: TGCGCCAGCAGCCAATCATGGGCTAACTATGGCTACACCTTC. Translating gives CASSQSWANYGYTF. The V gene is TRBV4-3, the J gene TRBJ1-2; D is undetermined. V was cut by 2 bases and J by 0 bases, with 7 bases left in between. Germline V CDR1 and CDR2: LGHNA, YSLEER. This CDR3 is built from 14 residues.

For the CDR3, the DNA is TGTGCCAGCAGCCCCAGGGTTTCACCCCTCCACTTT. Its protein product is CASSPRVSPLHF. The chain combines TRBV2 with TRBJ1-6, with D perhaps matching TRBD1 (5 bases). Germline CDR1 reads SNHLY; CDR2 reads FYNNEI. The CDR3 has 12 residues. V shed 6 bases and J shed 9 bases, with 9 bases lying between them.

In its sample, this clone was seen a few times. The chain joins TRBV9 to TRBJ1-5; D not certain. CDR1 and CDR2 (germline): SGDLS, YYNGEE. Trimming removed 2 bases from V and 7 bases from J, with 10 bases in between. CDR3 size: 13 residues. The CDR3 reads CASSVSQEQPQHF. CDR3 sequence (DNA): TGTGCCAGCAGCGTTAGTCAGGAACAGCCCCAGCATTTT.

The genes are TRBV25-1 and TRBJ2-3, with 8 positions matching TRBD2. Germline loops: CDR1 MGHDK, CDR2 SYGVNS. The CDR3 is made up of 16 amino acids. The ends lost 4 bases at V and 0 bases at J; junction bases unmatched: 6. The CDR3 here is CASSATSGGSTDTQYF. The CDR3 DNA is TGTGCCAGCAGTGCCACAAGCGGGGGTAGCACAGATACGCAGTATTTT.

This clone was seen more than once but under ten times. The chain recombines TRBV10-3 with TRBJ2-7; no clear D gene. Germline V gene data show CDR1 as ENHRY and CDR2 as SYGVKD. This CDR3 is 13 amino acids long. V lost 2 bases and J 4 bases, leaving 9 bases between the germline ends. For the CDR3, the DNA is TGTGCCATCAGTGAGGGGGTGGAATACGAGCAGTACTTC. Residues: CAISEGVEYEQYF.

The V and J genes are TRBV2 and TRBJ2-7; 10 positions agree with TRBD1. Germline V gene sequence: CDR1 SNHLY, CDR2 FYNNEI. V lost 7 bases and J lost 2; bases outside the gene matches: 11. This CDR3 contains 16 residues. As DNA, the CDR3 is TGTGCCAGCATCCGAAGTAGGACAGGGGGACCCTACGAGCAGTACTTC. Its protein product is CASIRSRTGGPYEQYF.

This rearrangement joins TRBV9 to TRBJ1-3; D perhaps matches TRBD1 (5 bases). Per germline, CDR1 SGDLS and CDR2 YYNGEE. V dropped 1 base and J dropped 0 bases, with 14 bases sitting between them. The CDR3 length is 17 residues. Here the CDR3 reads CASSVWDGGDSGNTIYF. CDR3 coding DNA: TGTGCCAGCAGCGTATGGGACGGAGGGGACTCTGGAAACACCATATATTTT.

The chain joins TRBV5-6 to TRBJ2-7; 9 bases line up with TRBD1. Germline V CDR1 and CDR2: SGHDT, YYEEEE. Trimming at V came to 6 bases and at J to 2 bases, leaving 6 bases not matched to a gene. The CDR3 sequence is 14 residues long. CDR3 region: CASTPRQGAYEQYF. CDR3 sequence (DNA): TGTGCCAGCACCCCCCGACAGGGGGCCTACGAGCAGTACTTC. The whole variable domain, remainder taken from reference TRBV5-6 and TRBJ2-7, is DAGVTQSPTHLIKTRGQQVTLRCSPKSGHDTVSWYQQALGQGPQFIFQYYEEEERQRGNFPDRFSGHQFPNYSSELNVNALLLGDSALYLCASTPRQGAYEQYFGPGTRLTVT.

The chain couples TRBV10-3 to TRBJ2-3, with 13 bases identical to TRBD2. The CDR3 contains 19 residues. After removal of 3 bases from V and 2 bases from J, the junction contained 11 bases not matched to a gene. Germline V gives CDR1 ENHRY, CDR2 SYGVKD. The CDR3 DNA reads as TGTGCCATCAGTGAACCCACTAGCGGGAGGGCCGGATTCACAGATACGCAGTATTTT. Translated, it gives CAISEPTSGRAGFTDTQYF.

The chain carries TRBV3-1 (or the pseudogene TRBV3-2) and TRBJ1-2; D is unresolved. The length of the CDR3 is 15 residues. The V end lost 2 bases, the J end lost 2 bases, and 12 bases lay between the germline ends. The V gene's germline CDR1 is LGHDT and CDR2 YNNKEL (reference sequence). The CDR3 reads CASSQTLGINYGYTF. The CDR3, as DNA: TGTGCCAGCAGCCAAACCCTTGGGATAAACTATGGCTACACCTTC.

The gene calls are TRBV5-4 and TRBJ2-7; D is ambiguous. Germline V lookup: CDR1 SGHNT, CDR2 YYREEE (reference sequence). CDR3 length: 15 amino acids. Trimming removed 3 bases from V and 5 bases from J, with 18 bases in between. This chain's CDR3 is CASSSPGLSTHEQYF. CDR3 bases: TGTGCCAGCAGCTCACCGGGTCTATCCACCCACGAGCAGTACTTC.

Here the CDR3 reads CASSLSGTNTGELFF. CDR3 sequence (DNA): TGTGCCAGTAGTCTCAGCGGCACGAACACCGGGGAGCTGTTTTTT. The chain uses TRBV19 and TRBJ2-2, with D perhaps TRBD2 (5 bases). V was cut by 5 bases and J by 0 bases, with 10 bases left in between. The CDR3 spans 15 residues. CDR1 and CDR2 from the germline V gene are LNHDA and SQIVND (reference sequence).

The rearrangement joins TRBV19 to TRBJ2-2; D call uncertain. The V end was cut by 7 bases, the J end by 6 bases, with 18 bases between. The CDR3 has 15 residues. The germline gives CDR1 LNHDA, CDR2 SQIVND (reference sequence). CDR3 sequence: CASKRQVTGPGELFF. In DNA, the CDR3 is TGTGCCAGTAAAAGGCAGGTAACCGGACCCGGGGAGCTGTTTTTT.

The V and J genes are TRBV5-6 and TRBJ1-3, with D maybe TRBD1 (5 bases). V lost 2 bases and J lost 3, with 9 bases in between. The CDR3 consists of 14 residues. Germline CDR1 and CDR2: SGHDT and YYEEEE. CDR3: CASSLRGVGNTIYF. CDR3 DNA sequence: TGTGCCAGCAGCTTAAGGGGTGTTGGAAACACCATATATTTT.

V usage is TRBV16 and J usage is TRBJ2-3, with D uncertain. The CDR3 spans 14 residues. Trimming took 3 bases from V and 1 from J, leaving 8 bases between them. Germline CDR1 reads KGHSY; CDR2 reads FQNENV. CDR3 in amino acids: CASSHRLGTDTQYF. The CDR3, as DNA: TGTGCCAGCAGCCATAGGCTGGGCACAGATACGCAGTATTTT.